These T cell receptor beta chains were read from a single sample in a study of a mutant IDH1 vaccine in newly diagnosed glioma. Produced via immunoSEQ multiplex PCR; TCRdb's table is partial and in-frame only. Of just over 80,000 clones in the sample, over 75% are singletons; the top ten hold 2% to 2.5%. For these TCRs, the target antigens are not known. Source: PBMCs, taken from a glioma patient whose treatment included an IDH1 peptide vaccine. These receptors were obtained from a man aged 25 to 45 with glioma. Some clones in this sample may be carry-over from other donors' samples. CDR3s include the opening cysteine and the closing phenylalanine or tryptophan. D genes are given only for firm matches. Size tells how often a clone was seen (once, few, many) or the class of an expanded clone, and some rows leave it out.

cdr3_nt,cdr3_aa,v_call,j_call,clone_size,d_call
TGTGCCAGCAGCATCGGGGAAGAAGCCGACAATGAGCAGTTCTTC,CASSIGEEADNEQFF,TRBV6-4,TRBJ2-1,.,.
TGTGCCAGCAGCCCTGGGGGGAATGAGCAGTTCTTC,CASSPGGNEQFF,TRBV7-7,TRBJ2-1,.,.
TGTGCCAGCAGCGTTAGCGGGGCCTCCTACAATGAGCAGTTCTTC,CASSVSGASYNEQFF,TRBV9,TRBJ2-1,once,TRBD2
TGTGCCAGCAGCATACGGGCCCCAGCTGCAGATACGCAGTATTTT,CASSIRAPAADTQYF,TRBV9,TRBJ2-3,.,.
TGTGCCAGCAGTTGGGACAGGGGGGAGGGTACTGGGGCCAACGTCCTGACTTTC,CASSWDRGEGTGANVLTF,TRBV2,TRBJ2-6,.,TRBD1
TGTGCCAGCAGTTACAGGGAACCGAATCAGCCCCAGCATTTT,CASSYREPNQPQHF,TRBV6-6,TRBJ1-5,.,.
TGTGCCTGGAGTCACAGGGGGAACTACAATGAGCAGTTCTTC,CAWSHRGNYNEQFF,TRBV30,TRBJ2-1,.,TRBD1
TGTGCCATCAGTGTCGGGACAGGGGTTGGCTACACCTTC,CAISVGTGVGYTF,TRBV10-3,TRBJ1-2,.,TRBD1
TGTGCCAGCAGTTTAGGGGTGGGTTATGGGACCCAGTACTTC,CASSLGVGYGTQYF,TRBV28,TRBJ2-5,.,.
TGTGCCAGCAGCACAACAAGAGACAACGGGGAAAAACTGTTTTTT,CASSTTRDNGEKLFF,TRBV7-9,TRBJ1-4,.,.
TGTGCCAGCGCCGAGGACACTGAAGCTTTCTTT,CASAEDTEAFF,TRBV18,TRBJ1-1,.,.
TGTGCCAGCAGCTTATCGTACCCCGGGACAGAGAATGGCTACACCTTC,CASSLSYPGTENGYTF,TRBV7-2,TRBJ1-2,.,TRBD1
TGCGCCAGCAGGGCAGACAGGATGAACACTGAAGCTTTCTTT,CASRADRMNTEAFF,TRBV5-1,TRBJ1-1,.,.
TGTGCCACCAGACTCCCGGGACAGGGGACAGATACGCAGTATTTT,CATRLPGQGTDTQYF,TRBV15,TRBJ2-3,once,TRBD1
TGTGCCAGCAGCCAAGATAGGGGGGTTCAAAACATTCAGTACTTC,CASSQDRGVQNIQYF,TRBV14,TRBJ2-4,.,.
TGCGCCAGCAGCTCGCGGCTCGACTCCTACGAGCAGTACTTC,CASSSRLDSYEQYF,TRBV5-1,TRBJ2-7,.,.
TGTGCCAGTAGTCCCCTCCGGACTAGCGTAGGGGGAACGGGGACGCAGTATTTT,CASSPLRTSVGGTGTQYF,TRBV19,TRBJ2-3,.,TRBD2
TGTGCCAGCAGCGGAGGACTAGCGGCTAGCACAGATACGCAGTATTTT,CASSGGLAASTDTQYF,TRBV9,TRBJ2-3,.,TRBD2
TGTGCCTGGGCAAACGACCGGGATTCACCCCTCCACTTT,CAWANDRDSPLHF,TRBV30,TRBJ1-6,.,.
TGTGCCAGCAGCTTTCACGACGGTTACTTTTCTGGAAACACCATATATTTT,CASSFHDGYFSGNTIYF,TRBV5-6,TRBJ1-3,.,.
TGTGCCAGCAGCTTTTCATCGGGAGGATCCTACAATGAGCAGTTCTTC,CASSFSSGGSYNEQFF,TRBV7-9,TRBJ2-1,.,TRBD2
TGTGCCAGCAGCTTGCCACTGGACTATGGCTACACCTTC,CASSLPLDYGYTF,TRBV7-9,TRBJ1-2,.,.
TGTGCCAGCAGCCCCCTCAAGGAGACCCAGTACTTC,CASSPLKETQYF,TRBV7-9,TRBJ2-5,.,.
TGTGCCAGCAGCCCGCGGGGACAAGGGCTGGGGAACACTGAAGCTTTCTTT,CASSPRGQGLGNTEAFF,TRBV14,TRBJ1-1,.,.
TGTGCCAGCAGCGAGGACATTCTCTATGGCTACACCTTC,CASSEDILYGYTF,TRBV9,TRBJ1-2,.,.
TGCGCCAGCAGCTTAGGATCCGGGGGCTTAAACAATGAGCAGTTCTTC,CASSLGSGGLNNEQFF,TRBV5-1,TRBJ2-1,.,.
TGTGCCATCTCAATGGGTCAGGGAGAAGCCTACGAGCAGTACTTC,CAISMGQGEAYEQYF,TRBV10-3,TRBJ2-7,.,.
TGTGCCAGCAGTTACGCCAATATCGGGACCCAGTACTTC,CASSYANIGTQYF,TRBV6-5,TRBJ2-5,.,.
TGTGCCAGCAGCGCCCGCACGACCTATATCACAGATACGCAGTATTTT,CASSARTTYITDTQYF,TRBV9,TRBJ2-3,.,.
TGTGCCAGCAGTGAAAACTTCCTCTCCTACGAGCAGTACTTC,CASSENFLSYEQYF,TRBV6-1,TRBJ2-7,.,.
TGTGCCAGTACTGTGGGACGGAGGTACACCGGGGAGCTGTTTTTT,CASTVGRRYTGELFF,TRBV19,TRBJ2-2,.,.
TGTGCCACCAGCCCCTCAGGGGGCGGCTACTCCTACGAGCAGTACTTC,CATSPSGGGYSYEQYF,TRBV15,TRBJ2-7,.,TRBD1
TGTGCCAGCAGCCCCGGGGGCCTAGATACCGGCTACACCTTC,CASSPGGLDTGYTF,TRBV7-9,TRBJ1-2,.,.
TGTGCCAGCAGCCAACTAGCGGGAGGCACTGGGGCCAACGTCCTGACTTTC,CASSQLAGGTGANVLTF,TRBV14,TRBJ2-6,.,TRBD2
TGTGCCAGCAGCGAAACCGGACACTTCAATCAGCCCCAGCATTTT,CASSETGHFNQPQHF,TRBV9,TRBJ1-5,.,.
TGTGCCAGCAGCTTTGTGCGACAGGCCACGAACACCGGGGAGCTGTTTTTT,CASSFVRQATNTGELFF,TRBV7-9,TRBJ2-2,.,.
TGTGCCAGCAGCACAGCTAGGGGTGGAGAGACCCAGTACTTC,CASSTARGGETQYF,TRBV5-4,TRBJ2-5,.,.
TGTGCCAGCAGTAAGGGATTTTACGAGCAGTACTTC,CASSKGFYEQYF,TRBV5-6,TRBJ2-7,.,.
TGTGCCAGCAGCTTGGGGCTAGCGGGAGCCAAAAACATTCAGTACTTC,CASSLGLAGAKNIQYF,TRBV5-6,TRBJ2-4,.,TRBD2
TGCGCCAGCAGCTTGGGGAGTTGGGATTCACCCCTCCACTTT,CASSLGSWDSPLHF,TRBV5-1,TRBJ1-6,few,.
TGTGCCAGCAGCTTGGCCCGGGGACCAGGGACCCAGTACTTC,CASSLARGPGTQYF,TRBV5-8,TRBJ2-5,once,.
TGTGCCAGCAGCTTAGCGGGTGGACAAGAGACCCAGTACTTC,CASSLAGGQETQYF,TRBV5-6,TRBJ2-5,.,.
TGTGCCAGCAGTCCCCCAACAGGGAGCCTCTCCTACGAGCAGTACTTC,CASSPPTGSLSYEQYF,TRBV28,TRBJ2-7,once,.
TGTGCCAGTAGACCCGGGACAGGGGGCTGGGGTGGCTACACCTTC,CASRPGTGGWGGYTF,TRBV6-5,TRBJ1-2,.,TRBD1
TGTGCCAGCAGCTTAGTGGCCAGCTTATATGGCTACACCTTC,CASSLVASLYGYTF,TRBV7-8,TRBJ1-2,once,.